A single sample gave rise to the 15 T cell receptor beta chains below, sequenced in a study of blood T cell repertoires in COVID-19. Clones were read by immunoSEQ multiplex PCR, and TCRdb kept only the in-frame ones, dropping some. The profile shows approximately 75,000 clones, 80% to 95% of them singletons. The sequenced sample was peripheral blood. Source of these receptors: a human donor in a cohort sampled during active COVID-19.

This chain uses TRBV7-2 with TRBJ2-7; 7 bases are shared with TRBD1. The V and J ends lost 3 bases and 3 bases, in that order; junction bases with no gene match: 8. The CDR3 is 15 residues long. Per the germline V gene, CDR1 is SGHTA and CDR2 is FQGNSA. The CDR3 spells CASSFTTGENYEQYF. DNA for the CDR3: TGTGCCAGCAGCTTCACTACAGGGGAAAACTACGAGCAGTACTTC.

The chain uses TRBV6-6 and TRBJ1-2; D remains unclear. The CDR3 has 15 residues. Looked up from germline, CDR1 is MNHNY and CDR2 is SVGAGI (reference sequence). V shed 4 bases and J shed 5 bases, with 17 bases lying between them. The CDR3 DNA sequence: TGTGCCAGCAGTTTCCTAATGGGTGGAGGGTATGGCTACACCTTC. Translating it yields CASSFLMGGGYGYTF.

DNA for the CDR3: TGTGCCAGCAGCCAAGATTTCCCTGACTATGGCTACACCTTC. Protein sequence: CASSQDFPDYGYTF. The rearrangement joins TRBV3-1 (or the pseudogene TRBV3-2) to TRBJ1-2, with D unclear. V was trimmed by 0 bases and J by 3 bases, leaving 8 bases between them. Germline assignment: CDR1 LGHDT and CDR2 YNNKEL (reference sequence). The CDR3 runs 14 residues.

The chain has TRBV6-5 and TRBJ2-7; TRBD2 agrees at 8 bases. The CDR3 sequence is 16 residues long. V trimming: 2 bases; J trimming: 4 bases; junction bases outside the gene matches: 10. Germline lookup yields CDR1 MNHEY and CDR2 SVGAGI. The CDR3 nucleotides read TGTGCCAGCAGTTACGGGACTAGAAGTATCGGGTACGAGCAGTACTTC. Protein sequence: CASSYGTRSIGYEQYF.

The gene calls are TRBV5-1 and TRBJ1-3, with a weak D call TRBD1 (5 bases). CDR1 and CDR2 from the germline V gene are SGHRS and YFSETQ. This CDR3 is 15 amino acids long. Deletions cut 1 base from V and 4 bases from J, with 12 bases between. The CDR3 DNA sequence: TGCGCCAGCAGCTTGAATGGGGCAGGGGGAAACACCATATATTTT. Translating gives CASSLNGAGGNTIYF.

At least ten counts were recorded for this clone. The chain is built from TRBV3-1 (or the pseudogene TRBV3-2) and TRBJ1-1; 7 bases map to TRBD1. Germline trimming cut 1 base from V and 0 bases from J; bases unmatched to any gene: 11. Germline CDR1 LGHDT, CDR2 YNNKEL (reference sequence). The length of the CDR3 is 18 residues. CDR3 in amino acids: CASSQVGKGAILNTEAFF. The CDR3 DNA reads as TGTGCCAGCAGCCAAGTAGGTAAGGGGGCGATTTTGAACACTGAAGCTTTCTTT.

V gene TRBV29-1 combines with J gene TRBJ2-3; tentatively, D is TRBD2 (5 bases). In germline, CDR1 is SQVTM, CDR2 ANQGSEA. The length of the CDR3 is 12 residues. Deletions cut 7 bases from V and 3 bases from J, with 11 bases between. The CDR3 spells CSAPRGTDTQYF. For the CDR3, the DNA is TGCAGCGCCCCCCGGGGTACAGATACGCAGTATTTT.

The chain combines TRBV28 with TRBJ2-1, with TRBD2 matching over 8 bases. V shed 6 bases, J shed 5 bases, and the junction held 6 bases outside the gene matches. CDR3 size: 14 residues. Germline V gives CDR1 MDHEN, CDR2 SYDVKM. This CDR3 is CASSSLGGDNEQFF. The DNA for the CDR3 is TGTGCCAGCAGCTCCCTCGGGGGGGACAATGAGCAGTTCTTC.

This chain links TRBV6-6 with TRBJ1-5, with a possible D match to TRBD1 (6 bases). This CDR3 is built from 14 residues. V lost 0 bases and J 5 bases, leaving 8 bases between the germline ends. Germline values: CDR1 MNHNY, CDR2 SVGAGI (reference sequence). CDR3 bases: TGTGCCAGCAGTTACTCAGGGGGAGATCAGCCCCAGCATTTT. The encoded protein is CASSYSGGDQPQHF.

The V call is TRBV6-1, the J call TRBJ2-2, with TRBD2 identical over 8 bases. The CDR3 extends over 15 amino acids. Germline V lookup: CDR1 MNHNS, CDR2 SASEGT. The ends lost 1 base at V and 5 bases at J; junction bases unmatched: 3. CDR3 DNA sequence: TGTGCCAGCAGTGAAGTCCGGGGGGGGACCGGGGAGCTGTTTTTT. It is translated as CASSEVRGGTGELFF.

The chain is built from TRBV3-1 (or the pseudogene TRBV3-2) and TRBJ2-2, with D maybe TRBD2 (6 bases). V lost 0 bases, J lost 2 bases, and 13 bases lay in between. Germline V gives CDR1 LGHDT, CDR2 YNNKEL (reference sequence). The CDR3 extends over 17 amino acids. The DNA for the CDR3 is TGTGCCAGCAGCCAAGATGGGCTAGCGCTTAACACCGGGGAGCTGTTTTTT. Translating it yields CASSQDGLALNTGELFF.

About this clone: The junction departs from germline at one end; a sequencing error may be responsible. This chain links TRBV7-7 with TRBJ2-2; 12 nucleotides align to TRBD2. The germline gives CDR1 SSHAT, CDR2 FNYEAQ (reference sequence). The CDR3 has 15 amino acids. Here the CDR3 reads CASSLLAGGPGELFF. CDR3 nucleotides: TGTGCTAGCAGCTTGCTAGCGGGGGGGCCCGGGGAGCTGTTTTTT.

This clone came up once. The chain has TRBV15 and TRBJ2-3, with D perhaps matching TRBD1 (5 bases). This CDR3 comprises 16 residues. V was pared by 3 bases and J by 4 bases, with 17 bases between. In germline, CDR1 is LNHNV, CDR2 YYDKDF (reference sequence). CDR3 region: CATSRREVQGADTQYF. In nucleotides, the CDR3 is TGTGCCACCAGCAGGCGTGAAGTGCAGGGTGCAGATACGCAGTATTTT.

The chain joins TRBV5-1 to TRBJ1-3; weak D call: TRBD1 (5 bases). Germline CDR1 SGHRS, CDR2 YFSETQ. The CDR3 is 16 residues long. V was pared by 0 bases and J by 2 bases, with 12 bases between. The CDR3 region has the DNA TGCGCCAGCAGCTTGGCCGGCAGGGCAGCTGGAAACACCATATATTTT. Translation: CASSLAGRAAGNTIYF.

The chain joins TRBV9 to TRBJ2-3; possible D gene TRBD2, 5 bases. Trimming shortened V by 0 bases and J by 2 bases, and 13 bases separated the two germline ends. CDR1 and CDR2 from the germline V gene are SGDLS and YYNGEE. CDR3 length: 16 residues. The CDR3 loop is CASSVVASPSTDTQYF. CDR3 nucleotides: TGTGCCAGCAGCGTAGTCGCTAGCCCTTCCACAGATACGCAGTATTTT.